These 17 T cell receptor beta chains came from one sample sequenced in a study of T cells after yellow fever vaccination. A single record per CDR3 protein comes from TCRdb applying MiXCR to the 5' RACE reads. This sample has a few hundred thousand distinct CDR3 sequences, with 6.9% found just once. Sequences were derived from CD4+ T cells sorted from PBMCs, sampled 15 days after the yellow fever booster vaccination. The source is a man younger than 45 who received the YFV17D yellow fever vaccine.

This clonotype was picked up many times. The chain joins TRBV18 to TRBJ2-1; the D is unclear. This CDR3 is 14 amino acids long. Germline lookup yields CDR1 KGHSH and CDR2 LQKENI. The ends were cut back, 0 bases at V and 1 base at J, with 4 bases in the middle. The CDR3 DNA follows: TGTGCCAGCTCACCACCGGCATCCTACAATGAGCAGTTCTTC. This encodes CASSPPASYNEQFF.

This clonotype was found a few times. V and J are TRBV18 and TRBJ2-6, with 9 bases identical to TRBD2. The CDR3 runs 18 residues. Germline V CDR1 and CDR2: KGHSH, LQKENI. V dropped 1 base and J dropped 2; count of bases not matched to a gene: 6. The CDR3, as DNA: TGTGCCAGCTCACCACTTAGCGGGAGCCGGGCTGGGGCCAACGTCCTGACTTTC. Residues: CASSPLSGSRAGANVLTF.

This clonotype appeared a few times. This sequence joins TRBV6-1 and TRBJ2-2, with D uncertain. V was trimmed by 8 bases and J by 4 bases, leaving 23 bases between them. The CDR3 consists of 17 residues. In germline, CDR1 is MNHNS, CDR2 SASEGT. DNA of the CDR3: TGTGCCAGCCGAAAAATCCGGGCCCCATTATTCACCGGGGAGCTGTTTTTT. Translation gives CASRKIRAPLFTGELFF.

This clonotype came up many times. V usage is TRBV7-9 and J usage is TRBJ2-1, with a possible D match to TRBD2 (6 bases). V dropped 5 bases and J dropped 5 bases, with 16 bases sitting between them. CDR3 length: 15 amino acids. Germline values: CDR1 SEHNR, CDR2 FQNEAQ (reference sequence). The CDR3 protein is CASSPPLASDNEQFF. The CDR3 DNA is TGTGCCAGCAGCCCACCTCTAGCTAGCGACAATGAGCAGTTCTTC.

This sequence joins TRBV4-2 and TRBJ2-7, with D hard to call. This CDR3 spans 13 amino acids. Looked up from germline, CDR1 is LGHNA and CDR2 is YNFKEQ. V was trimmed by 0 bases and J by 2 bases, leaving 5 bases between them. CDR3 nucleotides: TGTGCCAGCAGCCAAGACACAGCCTACGAGCAGTACTTC. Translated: CASSQDTAYEQYF.

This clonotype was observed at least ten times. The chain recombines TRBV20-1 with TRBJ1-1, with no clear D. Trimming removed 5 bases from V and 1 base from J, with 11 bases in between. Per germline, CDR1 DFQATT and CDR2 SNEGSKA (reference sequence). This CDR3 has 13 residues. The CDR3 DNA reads TGCAGTGCTGATCGGCGGCGGAACACTGAAGCTTTCTTT. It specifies CSADRRRNTEAFF.

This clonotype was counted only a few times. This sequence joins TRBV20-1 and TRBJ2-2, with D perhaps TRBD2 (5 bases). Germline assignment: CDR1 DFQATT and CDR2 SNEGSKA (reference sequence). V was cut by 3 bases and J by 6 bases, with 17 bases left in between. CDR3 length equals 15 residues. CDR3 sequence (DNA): TGCAGTGCTAGGGGGAGAACAGCGGACGCCGGGGAGCTGTTTTTT. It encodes CSARGRTADAGELFF.

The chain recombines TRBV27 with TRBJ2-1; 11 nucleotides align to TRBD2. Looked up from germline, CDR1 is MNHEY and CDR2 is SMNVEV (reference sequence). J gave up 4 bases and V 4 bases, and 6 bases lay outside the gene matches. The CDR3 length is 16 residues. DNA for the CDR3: TGTGCCAGCAGTTCACCGGGACTAGCGGCTTACAATGAGCAGTTCTTC. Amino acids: CASSSPGLAAYNEQFF.

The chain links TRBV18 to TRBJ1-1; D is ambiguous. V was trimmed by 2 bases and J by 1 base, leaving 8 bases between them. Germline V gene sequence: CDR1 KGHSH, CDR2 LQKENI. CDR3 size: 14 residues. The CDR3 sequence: CASSPFFGNTEAFF. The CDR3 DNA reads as TGTGCCAGCTCACCATTTTTCGGGAACACTGAAGCTTTCTTT.

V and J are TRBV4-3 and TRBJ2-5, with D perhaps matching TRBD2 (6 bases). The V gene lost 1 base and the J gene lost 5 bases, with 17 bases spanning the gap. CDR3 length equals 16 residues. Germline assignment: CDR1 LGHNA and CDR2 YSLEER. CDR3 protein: CASSQVRGDWGETQYF. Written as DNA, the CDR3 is TGCGCCAGCAGCCAAGTCCGAGGGGACTGGGGGGAGACCCAGTACTTC.

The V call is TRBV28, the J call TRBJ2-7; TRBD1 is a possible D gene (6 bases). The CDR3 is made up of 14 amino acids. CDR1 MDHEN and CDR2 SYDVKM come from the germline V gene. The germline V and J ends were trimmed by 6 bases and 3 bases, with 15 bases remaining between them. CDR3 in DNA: TGTGCCAGCAGGGGCCCGGGACAAATCTACGAGCAGTACTTC. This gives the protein CASRGPGQIYEQYF.

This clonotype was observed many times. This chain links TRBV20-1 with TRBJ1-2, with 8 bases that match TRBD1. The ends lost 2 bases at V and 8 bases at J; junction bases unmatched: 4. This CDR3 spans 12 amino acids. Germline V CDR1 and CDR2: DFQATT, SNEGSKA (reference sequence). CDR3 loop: CSARQGAGGYTF. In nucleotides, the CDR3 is TGCAGTGCTAGACAGGGGGCGGGGGGCTACACCTTC.

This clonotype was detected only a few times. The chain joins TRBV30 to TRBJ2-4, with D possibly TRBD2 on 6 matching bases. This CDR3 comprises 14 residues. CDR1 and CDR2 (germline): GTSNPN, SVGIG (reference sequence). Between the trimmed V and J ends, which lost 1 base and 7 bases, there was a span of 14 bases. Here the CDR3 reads CAWSEFGSLNIQYF. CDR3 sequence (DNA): TGTGCCTGGAGTGAATTCGGGAGTTTGAACATTCAGTACTTC.

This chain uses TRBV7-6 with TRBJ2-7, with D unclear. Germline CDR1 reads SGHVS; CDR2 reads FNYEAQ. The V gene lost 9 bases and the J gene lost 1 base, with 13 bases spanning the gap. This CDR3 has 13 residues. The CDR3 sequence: CARFLDASYEQYF. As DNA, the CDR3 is TGTGCCAGGTTCCTGGACGCATCCTACGAGCAGTACTTC.

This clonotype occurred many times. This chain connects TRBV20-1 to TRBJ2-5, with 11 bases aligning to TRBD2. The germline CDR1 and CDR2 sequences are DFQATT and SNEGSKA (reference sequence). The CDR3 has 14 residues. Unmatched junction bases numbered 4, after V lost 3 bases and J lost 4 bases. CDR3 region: CSARVAGGLETQYF. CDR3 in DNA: TGCAGTGCTAGGGTAGCGGGAGGGCTAGAGACCCAGTACTTC.

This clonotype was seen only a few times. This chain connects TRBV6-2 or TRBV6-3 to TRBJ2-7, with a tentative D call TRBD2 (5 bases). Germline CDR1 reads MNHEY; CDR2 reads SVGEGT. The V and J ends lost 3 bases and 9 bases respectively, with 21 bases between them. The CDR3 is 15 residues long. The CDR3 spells CASSYWSQEATRQYF. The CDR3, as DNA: TGTGCCAGCAGTTATTGGAGCCAGGAGGCTACGAGGCAGTACTTC.

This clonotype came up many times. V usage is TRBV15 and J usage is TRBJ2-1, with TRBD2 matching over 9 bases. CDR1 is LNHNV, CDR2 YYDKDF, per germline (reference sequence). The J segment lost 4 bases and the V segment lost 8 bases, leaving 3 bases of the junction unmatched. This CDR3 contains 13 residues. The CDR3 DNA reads TGTGCCACCGGCCTAGCGGGATACAATGAGCAGTTCTTC. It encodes CATGLAGYNEQFF.